One and the same sample provided the 5 T cell receptor beta chains below, sequenced in a study of cytomegalovirus exposure and HLA in healthy donors. 60 Vbeta and 13 Jbeta primers were used in PCR. Generated by immunoSEQ multiplex PCR, the TCRdb table keeps only in-frame clones and is missing some. Its listing shows about 65,000 clones. The source material was PBMCs. All receptors come from a boy aged 5-17 years in good health and CMV-seronegative.

The gene calls are TRBV4-1 and TRBJ1-6, with D hard to call. Germline V gives CDR1 MGHRA, CDR2 YSYEKL. This CDR3 is built from 16 residues. V was shortened by 0 bases and J by 5 bases, with 11 bases between the two germline ends. The CDR3 region is CASSQDRSNNNSPLHF. In DNA, the CDR3 is TGCGCCAGCAGCCAAGATCGGTCCAATAATAATTCACCCCTCCACTTT.

The chain is built from TRBV9 and TRBJ1-6; 7 bases are a match to TRBD1. Germline V lookup: CDR1 SGDLS, CDR2 YYNGEE. V shed 3 bases and J 8 bases; nucleotides not matched to a gene: 8. This CDR3 contains 15 residues. Here the CDR3 DNA reads TGTGCCAGCAGCGCGACGGACAGGACCGATTCACCCCTCCACTTT. Translating gives CASSATDRTDSPLHF.

J is TRBJ1-1 and V is TRBV5-6; D ambiguous. Germline V gene sequence: CDR1 SGHDT, CDR2 YYEEEE. Trimming removed 0 bases from V and 8 bases from J, with 14 bases in between. CDR3 length equals 14 residues. CDR3 coding DNA: TGTGCCAGCAGCTTGGGCTCGGCGGTGCCAGAAGCTTTCTTT. This encodes CASSLGSAVPEAFF.

The CDR3 loop reads CASTPGTGPTDTQYF. CDR3 DNA: TGTGCCAGCACTCCCGGGACAGGGCCCACAGATACGCAGTATTTT. The V and J genes are TRBV7-9 and TRBJ2-3; TRBD1 matches 9 bases. J gave up 2 bases and V 7 bases, and 7 bases lay outside the gene matches. The CDR3 is 15 residues long. Germline CDR1 and CDR2: SEHNR and FQNEAQ (reference sequence).

V usage is TRBV6-6 and J usage is TRBJ2-3; tentatively, D is TRBD1 (6 bases). The CDR3 covers 13 residues. The germline CDR1 and CDR2 sequences are MNHNY and SVGAGI (reference sequence). Between the trimmed V and J ends, which lost 9 bases and 1 base, there was a span of 11 bases. CDR3 sequence (DNA): TGTGCCAGTGGGGGCGCCCGCACAGATACGCAGTATTTT. It is translated as CASGGARTDTQYF.